This T cell receptor (beta chain) stems from a study of blood T cell repertoires in COVID-19. As originally analysed: How many nucleated cells were present was estimated from reference gene primer amplification. Generated by immunoSEQ multiplex PCR, the TCRdb table keeps only in-frame clones and is missing some. V and J calls and clone size are those listed in that table; D and trimming were worked out from the DNA. The table records a few hundred thousand clones, over 85% of them present only once. Unmatched junction bases numbered 17, after V lost 11 bases and J lost 12 bases. CDR3 length: 14 residues. CDR1 and CDR2 from the germline V gene are MDHEN and SYDVKM. The Seattle patients joined while their infection was active and were tracked longitudinally afterward.

This sequence was found in an older woman with COVID-19, enrolled during active disease. The V call is TRBV28, the J call TRBJ1-4; 8 nucleotides align to TRBD1. Sequenced input: peripheral blood. CDR3 in DNA: TGTGCCTGGTCTAGCCCCTCCGACAGGGGTCAACTGTTTTTT. This codes for CAWSSPSDRGQLFF.